The clone carrying this T cell receptor (beta chain) was seen only a few times. Under the authors' procedure: Estimates of nucleated cell counts were drawn from the amplification of reference gene primers. Assay used: immunoSEQ multiplex PCR; TCRdb lists only in-frame clones, some missing. D and trimming come from the DNA, and the V and J calls and clone size come from that table. The profile shows about 210,000 clones, 81% of them singletons. The CDR3 totals 14 residues. Germline CDR1 KGHSH, CDR2 LQKENI. The ends lost 2 bases at V and 2 bases at J; junction bases unmatched: 1. The sample comes from a study of blood T cell repertoires in COVID-19.

The chain has TRBV18 and TRBJ1-2; 8 bases align to TRBD1. This TCR was recovered from a woman between 45 and 60 years old with acute COVID-19. The specimen sequenced was PBMCs or T cells enriched from blood (not recorded which). The DNA of the CDR3 is TGTGCCAGCTCACCAGGGACAGGCAACTATGGCTACACCTTC. Amino acid sequence: CASSPGTGNYGYTF.